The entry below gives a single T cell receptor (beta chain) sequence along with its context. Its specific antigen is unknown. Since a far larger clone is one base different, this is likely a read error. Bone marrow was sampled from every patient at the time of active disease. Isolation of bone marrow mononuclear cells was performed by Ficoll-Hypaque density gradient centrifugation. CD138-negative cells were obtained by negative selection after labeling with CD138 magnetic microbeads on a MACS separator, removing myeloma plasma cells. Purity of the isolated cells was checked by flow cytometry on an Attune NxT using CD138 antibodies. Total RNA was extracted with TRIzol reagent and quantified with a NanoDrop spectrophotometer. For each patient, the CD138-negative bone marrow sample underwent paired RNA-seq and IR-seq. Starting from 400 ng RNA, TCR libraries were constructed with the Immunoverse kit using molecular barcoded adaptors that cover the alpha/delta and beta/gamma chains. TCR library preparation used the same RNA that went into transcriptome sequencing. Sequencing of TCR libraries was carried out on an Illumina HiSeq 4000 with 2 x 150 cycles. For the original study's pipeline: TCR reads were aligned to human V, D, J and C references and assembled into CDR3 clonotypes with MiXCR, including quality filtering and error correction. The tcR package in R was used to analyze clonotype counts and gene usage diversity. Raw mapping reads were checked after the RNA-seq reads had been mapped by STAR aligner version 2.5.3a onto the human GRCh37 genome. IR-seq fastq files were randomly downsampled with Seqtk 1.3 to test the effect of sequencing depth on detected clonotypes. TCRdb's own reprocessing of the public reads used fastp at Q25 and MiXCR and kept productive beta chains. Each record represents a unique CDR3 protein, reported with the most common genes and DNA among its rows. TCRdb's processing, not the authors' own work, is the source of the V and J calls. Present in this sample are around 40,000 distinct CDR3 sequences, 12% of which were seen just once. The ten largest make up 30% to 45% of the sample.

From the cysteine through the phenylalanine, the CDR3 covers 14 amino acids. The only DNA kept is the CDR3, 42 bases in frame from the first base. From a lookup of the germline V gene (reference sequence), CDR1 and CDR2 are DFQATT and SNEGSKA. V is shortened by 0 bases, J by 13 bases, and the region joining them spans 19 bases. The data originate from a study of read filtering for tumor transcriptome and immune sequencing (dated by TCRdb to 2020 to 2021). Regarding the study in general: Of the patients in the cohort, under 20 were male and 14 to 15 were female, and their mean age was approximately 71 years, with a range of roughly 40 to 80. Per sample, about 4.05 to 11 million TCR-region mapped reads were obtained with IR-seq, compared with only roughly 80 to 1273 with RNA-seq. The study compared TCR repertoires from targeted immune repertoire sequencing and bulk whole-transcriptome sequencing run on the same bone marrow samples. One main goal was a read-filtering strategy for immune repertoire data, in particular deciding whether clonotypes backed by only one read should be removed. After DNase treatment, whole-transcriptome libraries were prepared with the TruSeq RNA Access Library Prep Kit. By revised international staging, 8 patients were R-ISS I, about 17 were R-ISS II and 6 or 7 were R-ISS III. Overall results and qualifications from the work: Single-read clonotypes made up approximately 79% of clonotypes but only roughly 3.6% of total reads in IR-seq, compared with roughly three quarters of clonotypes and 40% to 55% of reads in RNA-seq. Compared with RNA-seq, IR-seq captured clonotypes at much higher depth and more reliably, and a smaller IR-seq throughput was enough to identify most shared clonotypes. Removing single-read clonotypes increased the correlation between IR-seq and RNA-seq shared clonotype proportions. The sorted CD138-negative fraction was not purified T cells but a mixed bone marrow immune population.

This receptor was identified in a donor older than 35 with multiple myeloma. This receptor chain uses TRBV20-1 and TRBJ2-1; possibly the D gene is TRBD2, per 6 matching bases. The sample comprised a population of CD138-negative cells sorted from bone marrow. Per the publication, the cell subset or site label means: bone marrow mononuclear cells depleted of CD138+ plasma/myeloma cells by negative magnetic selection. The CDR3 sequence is CSARDRGGKETQFF. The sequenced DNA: TGCAGTGCTAGAGATCGTGGGGGGAAAGAGACCCAGTTCTTC.